This T cell receptor (beta chain) was recorded in a study of blood T cell repertoires in COVID-19. Study overall: Samples representing acute and convalescent COVID-19 were sourced from the United States, Italy and Spain. Nucleic acid was either cDNA or gDNA, and it came from T cells, B-cell-depleted T cells, or PBMCs.

Germline-derived CDR1 and CDR2 are SGHAT and FQNNGV. The V gene lost 3 bases and the J gene lost 2 bases, with 10 bases spanning the gap. The CDR3 runs to 14 residues. Per the study methods: Estimated nucleated cell counts came from reference gene primer amplification. Assay used: immunoSEQ multiplex PCR; TCRdb lists only in-frame clones, some missing. D and trimming were read from the DNA, whereas the V and J calls and clone size are those reported in that table. The data hold nearly 45,000 clones, with under 85% observed a single time. This chain connects TRBV11-2 to TRBJ1-1; tentatively, D is TRBD1 (5 bases). Sequencing input: peripheral blood. The TCR comes from an elderly woman with acute or convalescent COVID-19. The CDR3 coding sequence is TGTGCCAGCAGCTTGGCAGGGACTAACACTGAAGCTTTCTTT. Protein: CASSLAGTNTEAFF. Filled out from reference TRBV11-2 and TRBJ1-1, the complete variable domain reads EAGVAQSPRYKIIEKRQSVAFWCNPISGHATLYWYQQILGQGPKLLIQFQNNGVVDDSQLPKDRFSAERLKGVDSTLKIQPAKLEDSAVYLCASSLAGTNTEAFFGQGTRLTVV.